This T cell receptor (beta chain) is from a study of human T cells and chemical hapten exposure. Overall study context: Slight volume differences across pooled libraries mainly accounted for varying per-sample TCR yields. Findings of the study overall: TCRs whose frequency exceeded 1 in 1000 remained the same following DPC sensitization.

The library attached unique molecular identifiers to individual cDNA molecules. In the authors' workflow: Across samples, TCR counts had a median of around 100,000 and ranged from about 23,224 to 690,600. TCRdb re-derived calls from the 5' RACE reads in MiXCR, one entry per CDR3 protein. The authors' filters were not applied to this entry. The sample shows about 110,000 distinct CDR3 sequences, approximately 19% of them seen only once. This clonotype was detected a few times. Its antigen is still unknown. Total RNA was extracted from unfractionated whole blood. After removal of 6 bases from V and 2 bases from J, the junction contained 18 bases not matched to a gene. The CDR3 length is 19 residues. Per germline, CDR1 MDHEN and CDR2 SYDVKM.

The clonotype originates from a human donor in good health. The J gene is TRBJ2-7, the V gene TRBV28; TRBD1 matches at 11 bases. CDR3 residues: CASSSPGTGGIKLPYEQYF. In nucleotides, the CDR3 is TGTGCCAGCAGCTCACCTGGGACAGGGGGAATTAAGCTTCCCTACGAGCAGTACTTC.